This T cell receptor beta chain was observed in a study of kidney transplant recipient with SARS-CoV-2 infection. This clonotype was counted ten times or more. TCRdb re-called the reads with MiXCR, one entry per CDR3 protein. The sample comprises under 300,000 distinct CDR3 sequences, 29% of which are singletons, and 6% to 8.5% rests with the top ten. The specimen was a blood sample, collected at baseline and on day 111 from a kidney transplant recipient. The receptor's source is a young adult male patient who had COVID-19 and was a kidney transplant recipient. Some of these T cells may belong to the graft donor.

The DNA of the CDR3 is TGCAGCGTGGGGGCAGGGAACACTGAAGCTTTCTTT. Its protein product is CSVGAGNTEAFF. The chain couples TRBV29-1 to TRBJ1-1, with D maybe TRBD1 (6 bases). The germline V gene has CDR1 SQVTM and CDR2 ANQGSEA. This CDR3 has 12 residues. The V end lost 6 bases, the J end lost 1 base, and 9 bases lay between the germline ends.